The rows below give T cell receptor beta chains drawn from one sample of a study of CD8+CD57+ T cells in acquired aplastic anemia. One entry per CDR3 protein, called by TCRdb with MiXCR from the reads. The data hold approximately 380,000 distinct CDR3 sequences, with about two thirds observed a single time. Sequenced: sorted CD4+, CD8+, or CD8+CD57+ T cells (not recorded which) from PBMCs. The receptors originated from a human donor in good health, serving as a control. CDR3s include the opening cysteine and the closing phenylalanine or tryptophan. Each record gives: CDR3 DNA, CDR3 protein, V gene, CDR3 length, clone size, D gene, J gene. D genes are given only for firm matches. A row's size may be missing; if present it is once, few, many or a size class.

TGTGCCAGTAGTAGGGGTCCGACACAGACGTCCTACGAGCAGTACTTC CASSRGPTQTSYEQYF TRBV19 16 many - TRBJ2-7
TGTGCCAGCAGTGTTAGGGGTATTGATCAACCCCAGCATTTT CASSVRGIDQPQHF TRBV2 14 - - TRBJ1-5
TGTACCAGCAGCCAAGAGACAGGGGGCTATGGCTACACCTTC CTSSQETGGYGYTF TRBV7-2 14 - TRBD1 TRBJ1-2
TGTGCCACCTCATTCCCCGACAGGCAAGAGACCCAGTACTTC CATSFPDRQETQYF TRBV6-2/TRBV6-3 14 many - TRBJ2-5
TGTGCAGGCAGAGGTGGAGCTAATCAGCCCCAGCATTTT CAGRGGANQPQHF TRBV25-1 13 - - TRBJ1-5
TGTGCCAGCAGCCCCGGAGAGGGGGGTGGCGAGCAGTACTTC CASSPGEGGGEQYF TRBV9 14 - - TRBJ2-7
TGCGCCAGCACAACACCCCACGGGGGCTCTGGAAACACCATATATTTT CASTTPHGGSGNTIYF TRBV10-2 16 many - TRBJ1-3
TGTGCCACCAGCCTAAGTACCGAGGCGGGCTACACCTTC CATSLSTEAGYTF TRBV12-3/TRBV12-4 13 - - TRBJ1-2
TGTGCCAGCAGTCAGGACATGAACACTGAAGCTCTGTATTTT CASSQDMNTEALYF TRBV9 14 - - TRBJ2-3
TGTGCCAGCAGTGAAGCAAGCCGAGGCTTTTCGAATTCACCCCTCCACTTT CASSEASRGFSNSPLHF TRBV2 17 once - TRBJ1-6
TGCGCCAGCAGCTTGGACGGGACCCGTACGGGTGGAAACACCATATATTTT CASSLDGTRTGGNTIYF TRBV5-1 17 - - TRBJ1-3
TGCGCCAGCAGCTTAGGAGCGGATAAGTGTACCGACGCTTTCTTT CASSLGADKCTDAFF TRBV7-3 15 - - TRBJ1-1
TGTGCCAGCAGCCAAAGTGGCACTCGGCACCAGCATTACTTC CASSQSGTRHQHYF TRBV7-3 14 - - TRBJ2-7
TGTGCCAGCAGCCCAGGGGACAGGTCTTCCTTGAATTCACCCCTCCACTTT CASSPGDRSSLNSPLHF TRBV7-8 17 - TRBD1 TRBJ1-6
TGTGCCAGCAGCCTAGAGGGCAGTGGGCCTAGCACAGATACGCAGTATTTT CASSLEGSGPSTDTQYF TRBV11-3 17 once - TRBJ2-3
TGTGCCAGCAGTGGGAGGGCAGGTCACAGTAAGCAGTTCTTC CASSGRAGHSKQFF TRBV7-9 14 - TRBD2 TRBJ2-1
TGCAGTGCTCCGGGACAGGGTCCGGAAAAACTGTTTTTT CSAPGQGPEKLFF TRBV20-1 13 - TRBD1 TRBJ1-4
TGTGCCAGCAGTGAAACCTACGAGCAGTACTTC CASSETYEQYF TRBV2 11 - - TRBJ2-7
TGTGCCAGCAGTGAATATCTCGGGACAGAAGCTTTCTTT CASSEYLGTEAFF TRBV2 13 - - TRBJ1-1
TGTGCCAGCAGTTTGGGCGACAGAAGGCTCTTCTTT CASSLGDRRLFF TRBV9 12 - - TRBJ1-1